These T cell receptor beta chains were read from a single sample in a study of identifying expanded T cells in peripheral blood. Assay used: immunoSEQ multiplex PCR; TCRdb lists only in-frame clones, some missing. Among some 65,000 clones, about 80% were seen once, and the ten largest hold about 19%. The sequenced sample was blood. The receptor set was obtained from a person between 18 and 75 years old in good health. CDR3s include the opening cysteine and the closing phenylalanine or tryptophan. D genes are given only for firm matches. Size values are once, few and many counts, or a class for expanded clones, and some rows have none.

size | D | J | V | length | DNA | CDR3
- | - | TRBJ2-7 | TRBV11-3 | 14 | TGTGCCAGCAGCCCAGGAGAGGGGACCTACGAGCAGTACTTC | CASSPGEGTYEQYF
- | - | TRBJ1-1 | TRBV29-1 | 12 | TGCAGCTCGGGGAGATTGAACACTGAAGCTTTCTTT | CSSGRLNTEAFF
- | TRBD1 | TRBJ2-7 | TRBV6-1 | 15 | TGTGCCAGCAGAACCGGGACAGGGTATCCCTACGAGCAGTACTTC | CASRTGTGYPYEQYF
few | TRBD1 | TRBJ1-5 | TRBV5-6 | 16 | TGTGCCAGCAGCGCCGGCGGGACAGGGGCCAATCAGCCCCAGCATTTT | CASSAGGTGANQPQHF
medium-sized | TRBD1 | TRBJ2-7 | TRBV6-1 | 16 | TGTGCCAGCAGTGAAAAGGGACAGGGTTACATGTACGAGCAGTACTTC | CASSEKGQGYMYEQYF
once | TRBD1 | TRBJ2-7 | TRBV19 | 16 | TGTGCCAGTAGTATAGATCGGGGGACAGGGCGATACGAGCAGTACTTC | CASSIDRGTGRYEQYF
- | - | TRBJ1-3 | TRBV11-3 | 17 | TGTGCCAGCAGCCCTATGGGATTATCGTCCTCTGGAAACACCATATATTTT | CASSPMGLSSSGNTIYF
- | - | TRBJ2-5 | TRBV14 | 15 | TGTGCCAGCAGCCGACGACATTTGAGGGAAGAGACCCAGTACTTC | CASSRRHLREETQYF
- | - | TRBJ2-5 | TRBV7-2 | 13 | TGTGCCAGCAGCTTGGGGACCGTGGAGACCCAGTACTTC | CASSLGTVETQYF
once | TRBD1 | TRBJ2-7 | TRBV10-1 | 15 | TGCGCCAGCAGTGAGTCTGGGACAGGTCCCTACGAGCAGTACTTC | CASSESGTGPYEQYF
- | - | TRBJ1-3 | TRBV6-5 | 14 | TGTGCCAGCAATCCTACAGGGCTCGAGAACACCATATATTTT | CASNPTGLENTIYF
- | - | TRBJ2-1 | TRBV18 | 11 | TGTGCCAGCTCACCCGGGAGTGAGCAGTTCTTC | CASSPGSEQFF
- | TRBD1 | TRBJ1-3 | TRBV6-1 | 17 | TGTGCCAGCAGTAAAGCGGGTACAGGGGGTGTAGGAAACACCATATATTTT | CASSKAGTGGVGNTIYF